Presented here are 20 T cell receptor beta chains from one specimen sequenced in a study of blood T cell repertoires in COVID-19. Using immunoSEQ multiplex PCR, the repertoire was profiled, and TCRdb retains in-frame clones only, with some absent. The sample records approximately 200,000 clones, 75% to 90% being singletons. Material for sequencing was peripheral blood. The receptor source for this set is a man aged 25 to 40 with acute or convalescent COVID-19.

Comment on this clone: One end of the junction does not line up with germline, which may come from a read error. The J gene is TRBJ1-2, the V gene TRBV28; 7 nucleotides align to TRBD1. Germline lookup yields CDR1 MDHEN and CDR2 SYDVKM. The CDR3 loop spans 16 amino acids. Here the CDR3 reads CVSSLAGTANLYGYTF. The CDR3 DNA sequence: TGTGTCAGCAGTCTAGCCGGGACAGCTAACCTCTATGGCTACACCTTC.

The J gene is TRBJ1-2, the V gene TRBV5-1; unclear D gene. Germline CDR1 reads SGHRS; CDR2 reads YFSETQ. V was trimmed by 0 bases and J by 8 bases, leaving 14 bases between them. This CDR3 contains 14 residues. CDR3 protein: CASSLVAGVGGYTF. Here the CDR3 DNA reads TGCGCCAGCAGCTTGGTTGCCGGGGTAGGAGGCTACACCTTC.

The V call is TRBV19, the J call TRBJ1-5; TRBD1 aligns across 10 bases. The CDR3 totals 16 residues. Trimming took 5 bases from V and 7 from J; bases not matched to a gene: 11. Germline lookup yields CDR1 LNHDA and CDR2 SQIVND (reference sequence). For the CDR3, the DNA is TGTGCCAGTAGTCCCGAGACAGGGGGCCCTAAACAGCCCCAGCATTTT. Translating it yields CASSPETGGPKQPQHF.

This rearrangement joins TRBV18 to TRBJ2-5, with 10 bases fitting TRBD2. J lost 5 bases, V lost 0 bases, and 6 bases had no gene match. Per germline, CDR1 KGHSH and CDR2 LQKENI. The CDR3 consists of 16 residues. In DNA form, the CDR3 reads TGTGCCAGCTCACCACCCCTAGCGGGAGTACAGGAGACCCAGTACTTC. Translation: CASSPPLAGVQETQYF.

The chain has TRBV5-4 and TRBJ1-4; 7 nucleotides line up with TRBD1. CDR3 length: 14 residues. The J segment lost 4 bases and the V segment lost 4 bases, leaving 4 bases of the junction unmatched. CDR1 and CDR2 from the germline V gene are SGHNT and YYREEE (reference sequence). The CDR3 sequence is CASSPGQFNEKLFF. CDR3 bases: TGTGCCAGCAGCCCGGGACAGTTTAATGAAAAACTGTTTTTT.

The chain has TRBV19 and TRBJ1-5; TRBD1 aligns across 7 bases. The CDR3 consists of 13 residues. Germline V gene lookup returns CDR1 LNHDA and CDR2 SQIVND (reference sequence). The ends lost 7 bases at V and 4 bases at J; junction bases unmatched: 4. The CDR3 loop is CASNDRVNQPQHF. As DNA, the CDR3 is TGTGCCAGTAACGACAGGGTAAATCAGCCCCAGCATTTT.

V gene TRBV4-2 combines with J gene TRBJ1-2; a possible D gene is TRBD1 (5 bases). V lost 1 base and J lost 0, with 15 bases in between. Germline V gene data show CDR1 as LGHNA and CDR2 as YNFKEQ. The CDR3 runs 17 residues. CDR3 bases: TGTGCCAGCAGCCAAGTGTCTGGGGGGGGAACTAACTATGGCTACACCTTC. Translated: CASSQVSGGGTNYGYTF.

The chain links TRBV5-4 to TRBJ2-7, with TRBD2 identical over 14 bases. V shed 4 bases, J shed 4 bases, and the junction held 10 bases outside the gene matches. The germline V gene has CDR1 SGHNT and CDR2 YYREEE (reference sequence). The CDR3 totals 17 residues. The CDR3 loop reads CASSDGTSGSGAYEQYF. The CDR3 DNA follows: TGTGCCAGCAGCGACGGGACTAGCGGGAGCGGGGCTTACGAGCAGTACTTC.

The chain couples TRBV30 to TRBJ2-1, with a weak D call TRBD2 (5 bases). The germline gives CDR1 GTSNPN, CDR2 SVGIG (reference sequence). Between the trimmed V and J ends, which lost 0 bases and 0 bases, there was a span of 9 bases. CDR3 size: 15 residues. In DNA, the CDR3 is TGTGCCTGGAGTGTTACAGCGGCCTCCTACAATGAGCAGTTCTTC. It encodes CAWSVTAASYNEQFF.

This chain connects TRBV28 to TRBJ1-2; 10 bases are shared with TRBD1. After removal of 10 bases from V and 4 bases from J, the junction contained 18 bases not matched to a gene. CDR3 length: 17 residues. CDR1 MDHEN and CDR2 SYDVKM come from the germline V gene. CDR3 loop: CATPGQGRGRTFYGYTF. In DNA, the CDR3 is TGTGCCACCCCGGGACAGGGGCGTGGAAGAACCTTCTATGGCTACACCTTC.

The rearrangement uses TRBV28 and TRBJ2-1, with D possibly TRBD1 on 6 matching bases. The germline gives CDR1 MDHEN, CDR2 SYDVKM. The CDR3 contains 15 residues. Trimming stripped 6 bases from V and 2 bases from J, with 14 bases between. The CDR3 sequence: CASREKDRTYNEQFF. CDR3 DNA: TGTGCCAGCAGGGAAAAAGACAGGACCTACAATGAGCAGTTCTTC.

The chain links TRBV6-1 to TRBJ2-5, with 7 bases identical to TRBD1. CDR1 MNHNS and CDR2 SASEGT come from the germline V gene. This CDR3 spans 16 amino acids. Germline trimming cut 2 bases from V and 0 bases from J; bases unmatched to any gene: 6. This CDR3 is CASSERGQLYQETQYF. The CDR3 DNA reads as TGTGCCAGCAGTGAAAGGGGACAGTTGTACCAAGAGACCCAGTACTTC.

This clone has a handful of counts. V usage is TRBV7-3 and J usage is TRBJ2-1; maybe TRBD2 (6 bases). Germline CDR1 reads SGHTA; CDR2 reads FQGTGA. V was pared by 5 bases and J by 15 bases, with 23 bases between. CDR3 length: 14 amino acids. The DNA for the CDR3 is TGTGCCAGCAGCCCCACTGCGGGACCCACGCCCGGGTTCTTC. This sequence encodes CASSPTAGPTPGFF.

The V call is TRBV28, the J call TRBJ2-3, with TRBD2 identical over 12 bases. The V gene's germline CDR1 is MDHEN and CDR2 SYDVKM. V lost 1 base, J lost 2 bases, and 7 bases stayed unmatched. This CDR3 spans 18 amino acids. Here the CDR3 DNA reads TGTGCCAGCAGTTTATACAGGACTAGCGGGGCGACCACAGATACGCAGTATTTT. Protein sequence: CASSLYRTSGATTDTQYF. Together with reference TRBV28 and TRBJ2-3, the CDR3 gives the full variable domain: DVKVTQSSRYLVKRTGEKVFLECVQDMDHENMFWYRQDPGLGLRLIYFSYDVKMKEKGDIPEGYSVSREKKERFSLILESASTNQTSMYLCASSLYRTSGATTDTQYFGPGTRLTVL.

The V call is TRBV7-9, the J call TRBJ1-1, with 10 bases matching TRBD1. This CDR3 contains 14 residues. V was pared by 5 bases and J by 5 bases, with 5 bases of the junction left unmatched. Germline CDR1 reads SEHNR; CDR2 reads FQNEAQ (reference sequence). As DNA, the CDR3 is TGTGCCAGCAGCCACTCGGGACAGGGGACTGAAGCTTTCTTT. The encoded protein is CASSHSGQGTEAFF.

The chain employs TRBV19 and TRBJ2-1; 9 nucleotides line up with TRBD2. The CDR3 covers 17 residues. The ends lost 0 bases at V and 3 bases at J; junction bases unmatched: 6. Per germline, CDR1 LNHDA and CDR2 SQIVND (reference sequence). The chain's CDR3 is CASSIDPGLASYNEQFF. In DNA form, the CDR3 reads TGTGCCAGTAGTATAGATCCCGGACTAGCGAGCTACAATGAGCAGTTCTTC.

This chain joins TRBV4-2 and TRBJ1-4, with D tentatively TRBD1 (6 bases). CDR1 and CDR2 (germline): LGHNA, YNFKEQ. The CDR3 spans 16 residues. With 2 bases removed from V and 4 bases from J, the gap between germline ends came to 14 bases. The CDR3, as DNA: TGTGCCAGCAGCCAAAATCCCACAGGGCGTAATGAAAAACTGTTTTTT. Its protein product is CASSQNPTGRNEKLFF.

In the case of this clone: Other nucleotide sequences in the sample specify the same CDR3. This rearrangement joins TRBV5-1 to TRBJ2-2; D is unclear. Trimming cost V 0 bases and J 1 base, with 4 bases left between them. This CDR3 has 14 residues. The germline V gene encodes CDR1 SGHRS and CDR2 YFSETQ. The CDR3 bases are TGCGCCAGCAGCTTGGGACAGAACACCGGGGAGCTGTTTTTT. It specifies CASSLGQNTGELFF.

The chain carries TRBV15 and TRBJ2-6; 10 bases match TRBD1. CDR1 is LNHNV, CDR2 YYDKDF, per germline (reference sequence). V shed 4 bases and J 2 bases; nucleotides not matched to a gene: 8. The CDR3 length is 18 residues. The CDR3: CATSKDRGRGAGANVLTF. Written as DNA, the CDR3 is TGTGCCACCAGCAAAGACAGGGGGCGGGGAGCTGGGGCCAACGTCCTGACTTTC.

Written as DNA, the CDR3 is TGCGCCAGCAGCTCCGGGACAGGGTCCACCGGGGAGCTGTTTTTT. Its translation is CASSSGTGSTGELFF. V and J are TRBV5-1 and TRBJ2-2, with 9 bases fitting TRBD1. With 3 bases clipped from V and 4 bases from J, the junction kept 4 bases outside the gene matches. Per germline, CDR1 SGHRS and CDR2 YFSETQ. The CDR3 covers 15 residues.